These T cell receptor beta chains were read from a single sample in a study of Ad26.COV2.S vaccination and SARS-CoV-2 variants. Profiled with immunoSEQ multiplex PCR; TCRdb holds only in-frame clones, not every one. The table includes about 680,000 clones, 70% to 90% detected once. The sample here was peripheral blood, taken in a trial of Ad26.COV2.S vaccine versus placebo. Source of these receptors: a person aged 18-65 years who received the Ad26.COV2.S COVID-19 vaccine or a placebo. Each CDR3 is given with its conserved first and last residue. The D gene is left open where the match is weak. Rows give clone size only sometimes, using once, few, many, or a class for an expanded clone.

d_call clone_size j_call v_call cdr3_aa cdr3_nt
- - TRBJ1-6 TRBV7-2 CASSLAWVGNSPLHF TGTGCCAGCAGCTTAGCGTGGGTAGGGAATTCACCCCTCCACTTT
- - TRBJ1-2 TRBV5-6 CASSLQGTFGYTF TGTGCCAGCAGCTTGCAGGGGACTTTCGGCTACACCTTC
- - TRBJ2-3 TRBV5-1 CASSLSGRTDTQYF TGCGCCAGCAGCTTATCGGGACGCACAGATACGCAGTATTTT
- - TRBJ2-4 TRBV3-1/TRBV3-2 CASSHTSIAKNIQYF TGTGCCAGCAGCCACACAAGTATAGCCAAAAACATTCAGTACTTC
- - TRBJ1-5 TRBV2 CASSTRSQPQHF TGTGCCAGCAGTACGCGGAGTCAGCCCCAGCATTTT
TRBD1 - TRBJ2-7 TRBV5-1 CASSTLDRGGEQYF TGCGCCAGCAGCACACTGGACAGGGGAGGCGAGCAGTACTTC
- - TRBJ2-3 TRBV20-1 CSASGNSRYSDTQYF TGCAGTGCTAGTGGGAACTCTAGATATTCAGATACGCAGTATTTT
- - TRBJ2-3 TRBV12-3/TRBV12-4 CASSNLEGTQYF TGTGCCAGCAGTAATTTGGAGGGTACGCAGTATTTT
- once TRBJ1-3 TRBV7-2 CASSFRGAVGNTIYF TGTGCCAGCAGCTTTCGGGGGGCTGTGGGAAACACCATATATTTT
- - TRBJ2-7 TRBV6-5 CASSYRDLTGYEQYF TGTGCCAGCAGTTATAGGGACTTGACAGGCTACGAGCAGTACTTC
- once TRBJ2-2 TRBV5-5 CASSPPTGSASAGELFF TGTGCCAGCAGTCCGCCCACGGGCTCTGCGAGCGCCGGGGAGCTGTTTTTT
- - TRBJ2-3 TRBV5-6 CASARGHPDTQYF TGTGCCAGCGCCAGGGGACATCCAGATACGCAGTATTTT
TRBD1 - TRBJ2-2 TRBV4-2 CASSQLRQGEFTGELFF TGTGCCAGCAGCCAACTAAGACAGGGGGAATTCACCGGGGAGCTGTTTTTT
TRBD2 - TRBJ2-7 TRBV7-2 CASSLEAGGPHEQYF TGTGCCAGCAGCTTAGAGGCGGGAGGGCCCCACGAGCAGTACTTC
- - TRBJ2-5 TRBV12-5 CASGLAGVFSVDPKETQYF TGTGCTAGTGGTCTCGCCGGGGTTTTCTCAGTCGACCCAAAAGAGACCCAGTACTTC
- - TRBJ1-2 TRBV29-1 CSVEESYTF TGCAGCGTTGAAGAAAGCTACACCTTC